These T cell receptor beta chains were read from a single sample in a study of T cells in narcolepsy. Assay: immunoSEQ multiplex PCR; the TCRdb copy retains only in-frame clones and omits some. The sample carries 30,000 to 40,000 clones, 81% recorded once. Sequenced sample: memory (CD45RA-) CD4+ T cells from blood. These receptors originate from a human donor in good health. The CDR3 runs from the conserved cysteine through the conserved F or W. Fields, in order: D gene, J gene, clone size, V gene, CDR3 DNA, CDR3 protein. A D gene is named only where the DNA matches it firmly. Size is omitted from some rows. Given values are once, few, many or a class for expanded clones.

>.|TRBJ2-3|.|TRBV7-9
TGTGCCAGCAGCCCCCGAAGGGACACAGATACGCAGTATTTT
CASSPRRDTDTQYF
>.|TRBJ1-2|.|TRBV4-2
TGTGCCAGCAGCCAAGAAGAAGTGGCTAACTATGGCTACACCTTC
CASSQEEVANYGYTF
>TRBD1|TRBJ1-2|.|TRBV19
TGTGCCAGTAGTACACAGGGGGCGCACGACTATGGCTACACCTTC
CASSTQGAHDYGYTF
>.|TRBJ1-4|.|TRBV30
TGTGCCCTCTCCCCTTGGGTGGGAGAAAAACTGTTTTTT
CALSPWVGEKLFF
>.|TRBJ2-7|.|TRBV5-1
TGCGCCAGCAGCTTGGAAATAGGGGGGATAACCTACGAGCAGTACTTC
CASSLEIGGITYEQYF
>.|TRBJ2-3|.|TRBV18
TGTGCCAGCTCCAGCCGGGGGAACACAGATACGCAGTATTTT
CASSSRGNTDTQYF
>.|TRBJ1-5|.|TRBV7-9
TGTGCCAGCAGCCCCTGGGGCAATCAGCCCCAGCATTTT
CASSPWGNQPQHF
>TRBD1|TRBJ1-6|.|TRBV5-6
TGTGCCAGCAGCCCCGGGACAGCATGGAATTCACCCCTCCACTTT
CASSPGTAWNSPLHF
>.|TRBJ1-2|few|TRBV6-1
TGTGCCAGCACCAACAGGGTACGTGGCTACACCTTC
CASTNRVRGYTF
>.|TRBJ2-7|once|TRBV6-5
TGTGCCAGCAGATACCGGAGGGAGGTCTCCTACGAGCAGTACTTC
CASRYRREVSYEQYF
>.|TRBJ1-1|.|TRBV27
TGTGCCAGCAGTTTAAGAGGGAGGACTGAAGCTTTCTTT
CASSLRGRTEAFF
>.|TRBJ1-1|.|TRBV9
TGTGCCAGCAGCGTTGGCACCTTGGGGGCCACTGAAGCTTTCTTT
CASSVGTLGATEAFF
>TRBD1|TRBJ1-6|.|TRBV5-1
TGCGCCAGCAGAACAGGGGAGGGGTATAATTCACCCCTCCACTTT
CASRTGEGYNSPLHF
>.|TRBJ2-7|.|TRBV5-1
TGCGCCAGCAGCTTGACTTCACTCGACAGCGCCTACGAGCAGTACTTC
CASSLTSLDSAYEQYF
>.|TRBJ1-1|.|TRBV5-1
TGCGCCAGCAGCTCCGGGACTTTTGGGTTGAACACTGAAGCTTTCTTT
CASSSGTFGLNTEAFF